This T cell receptor beta chain was profiled in a study of post-analysis software for immune sequencing data. Study-wide findings and caveats: F-measure co-clustering was strong for batch-matched samples.

Comments on this clonotype: The antigen remains unidentified.

Prepared TCR beta cDNA libraries contained unique molecular identifiers. TCRdb reprocessed the PCR reads with MiXCR, giving one entry per CDR3 protein. The table includes roughly 540,000 distinct CDR3 sequences, about a third detected once. The source of this sequence is a girl younger than 18 with multiple sclerosis. The sequencing sample was made of blood.

The DNA of the CDR3 is TGCGCCAGCAGCGTGGAGGGATCTGGACAGGGGAATTCACCCCTCCACTTT. Amino acid sequence: CASSVEGSGQGNSPLHF. The rearrangement uses TRBV5-1 and TRBJ1-6, with 9 bases fitting TRBD1. This CDR3 comprises 17 residues. Germline V gives CDR1 SGHRS, CDR2 YFSETQ. The ends lost 4 bases at V and 7 bases at J; junction bases unmatched: 12.